This T cell receptor (beta chain) was obtained from a study of shared clonotypes between healthy human individuals. This CDR3 contains 17 residues. The germline V gene encodes CDR1 SGDLS and CDR2 YYNGEE. V gave up 0 bases and J gave up 6 bases, with 20 bases separating them. Sequencing was performed with immunoSEQ multiplex PCR; in TCRdb, only in-frame clones are kept and a portion is missing. The sample has 2.5 million or so clones, just over 90% seen once. Input material: naive CD4+ T cells sorted from blood. Subset here: CD45RA+ positively selected. The sequence was collected from a man aged 18 to 30 in good health. The chain joins TRBV9 to TRBJ2-3; D may be TRBD2 (7 bases). CDR3 nucleotide sequence: TGTGCCAGCAGCGTAGAGGAAGGGGGGGCTAGTTACGATACGCAGTATTTT. It specifies CASSVEEGGASYDTQYF. Combining the CDR3 with reference TRBV9 and TRBJ2-3 gives the whole variable domain DSGVTQTPKHLITATGQRVTLRCSPRSGDLSVYWYQQSLDQGLQFLIQYYNGEERAKGNILERFSAQQFPDLHSELNLSSLELGDSALYFCASSVEEGGASYDTQYFGPGTRLTVL.